This T cell receptor beta chain was recovered during a study of T cell repertoires in cytomegalovirus infection. Overall study findings and caveats: Clonotype analysis showed dominance of the ex vivo response by HLA-C-restricted CMV-specific TCR beta clonotypes.

TCRdb re-called the reads through MiXCR, storing one row per CDR3 protein. The repertoire holds approximately 190,000 distinct CDR3 sequences, with approximately 9.6% as singletons. About this clonotype itself: Its specificity is unknown.

This TCR derives from a human donor in good health (CMV status not recorded). Some clones in this sample may be carry-over from other donors' samples. Sequencing was performed on PBMCs.

The CDR3 DNA reads TGTGCCAGCAGTTACTCGAGAGGGACCTATGGCTACACCTTC. Amino acids: CASSYSRGTYGYTF. The chain joins TRBV6-5 to TRBJ1-2, with a possible D match to TRBD1 (5 bases). The CDR3 is 14 amino acids. Germline loops: CDR1 MNHEY, CDR2 SVGAGI. V lost 0 bases, J lost 4 bases, and 9 bases lay in between.